This T cell receptor beta chain was sequenced in a study of regulatory T cells in long-lasting Graves disease. The time point is: newly diagnosed GD, antithyroid drugs for less than 3 months. The TCR library was made from RNA extracted from PBMCs. The germline CDR1 and CDR2 sequences are MDHEN and SYDVKM. The length of the CDR3 is 12 residues. With iRepertoire HTBI primers and Arm-PCR of CDR3 regions, TCR beta libraries were built. One entry per CDR3 protein results from TCRdb running MiXCR on the multiplex PCR reads. This table has hundreds of thousands of distinct CDR3 sequences, around 17% appearing once. This clonotype has more than one count but fewer than ten. Being one base from a much bigger clone, this may be a read error. These sequences were also reported in another study, on T cells in Graves' hyperthyroidism and ophthalmopathy. That work contributes: Graves' hyperthyroidism showing no ophthalmopathy progression within 18 months was considered stable. Ophthalmopathy was separated from stable hyperthyroidism by a 13 V-J model.

The source is a woman aged 25-40 years with Graves disease. The starting material was peripheral blood mononuclear cells (PBMCs), obtained at new diagnosis, from a patient treated with antithyroid drugs. J is TRBJ2-1 and V is TRBV28; the D is unclear. Written as DNA, the CDR3 is TGTGCCGGCAGTACCGGTGCCCATGAGCAGTTCTTC. It yields the protein CAGSTGAHEQFF.